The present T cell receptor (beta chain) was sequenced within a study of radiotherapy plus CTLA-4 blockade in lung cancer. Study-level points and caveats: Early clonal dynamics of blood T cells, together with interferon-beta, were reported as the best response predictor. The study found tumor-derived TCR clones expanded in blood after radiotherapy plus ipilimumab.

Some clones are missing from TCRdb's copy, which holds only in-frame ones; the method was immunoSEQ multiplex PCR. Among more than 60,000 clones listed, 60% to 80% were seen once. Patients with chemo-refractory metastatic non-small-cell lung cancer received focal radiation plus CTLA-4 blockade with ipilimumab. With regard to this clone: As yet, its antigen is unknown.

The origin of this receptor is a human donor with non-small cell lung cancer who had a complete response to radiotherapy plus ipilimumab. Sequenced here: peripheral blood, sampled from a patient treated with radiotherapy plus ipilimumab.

In DNA, the CDR3 is TGTGCCAGCAGCCGCGGGGCTAGCAGCTACGAGCAGTACTTC. This encodes CASSRGASSYEQYF. The chain joins TRBV11-2 to TRBJ2-7; possible D gene TRBD2, 6 bases. This CDR3 contains 14 residues. Between the trimmed V and J ends, which lost 5 bases and 3 bases, there was a span of 14 bases. Germline V lookup: CDR1 SGHAT, CDR2 FQNNGV.